The next 11 T cell receptor beta chains were all read from a single sample in a study of vaccination and CD4 T cells after COVID-19. These receptors have no identified antigens. This sample's treatment: roughly 10-day PBMC culture with coronavirus spike peptide pools or control peptides (ViraFEST assay). The Oncomine TCR Beta short-read assay sequenced DNA from cultured CD4+ T cells. TCRdb reprocessed the PCR reads via MiXCR and lists one record per CDR3 protein. The table includes more than 15,000 distinct CDR3 sequences, 31% detected once. Material: cultured CD4+ T cells from blood. Source of these receptors: a human donor with COVID-19.

The chain employs TRBV5-8 and TRBJ2-1; unclear D gene. In germline, CDR1 is SGHTS, CDR2 YDEGEE. The CDR3 runs 13 residues. The V gene lost 3 bases and the J gene lost 4 bases, with 8 bases spanning the gap. CDR3 region: CASSSQVYNEQFF. DNA for the CDR3: TGTGCCAGCAGCTCCCAAGTATACAATGAGCAGTTCTTC. The entire variable domain, with the rest obtained from reference TRBV5-8 and TRBJ2-1, is as follows: EAGVTQSPTHLIKTRGQQATLRCSPISGHTSVYWYQQALGLGLQFLLWYDEGEERNRGNFPPRFSGRQFPNYSSELNVNALELEDSALYLCASSSQVYNEQFFGPGTRLTVL.

There are a few counts of this clonotype. The chain combines TRBV7-2 with TRBJ2-5; unclear D gene. Germline loops: CDR1 SGHTA, CDR2 FQGNSA. Trimming cost V 5 bases and J 1 base, with 11 bases left between them. The CDR3 is 14 residues long. The CDR3 loop is CASSRQSSQETQYF. DNA for the CDR3: TGTGCCAGCAGCCGACAATCTTCCCAAGAGACCCAGTACTTC. Using reference TRBV7-2 and TRBJ2-5 for the parts outside the CDR3, the full variable domain is GAGVSQSPSNKVTEKGKDVELRCDPISGHTALYWYRQSLGQGLEFLIYFQGNSAPDKSGLPSDRFSAERTGGSVSTLTIQRTQQEDSAVYLCASSRQSSQETQYFGPGTRLLVL.

This clonotype was counted between two and nine times. J is TRBJ2-2 and V is TRBV20-1; D gene ambiguous. In germline, CDR1 is DFQATT, CDR2 SNEGSKA (reference sequence). The CDR3 loop spans 12 amino acids. Trimming shortened V by 5 bases and J by 1 base, and 5 bases separated the two germline ends. CDR3 loop: CSAAKNTGELFF. The CDR3 nucleotides read TGCAGTGCTGCCAAGAACACCGGGGAGCTGTTTTTT.

The V gene is TRBV6-1, the J gene TRBJ1-4; maybe TRBD1 (5 bases). There are 14 residues in the CDR3. V dropped 6 bases and J dropped 7 bases, with 15 bases sitting between them. Germline CDR1 reads MNHNS; CDR2 reads SASEGT. CDR3 nucleotides: TGTGCCAGCAGCAGCCGGTGGGGCGGTGAAAAACTGTTTTTT. Protein: CASSSRWGGEKLFF.

Sample share makes this clonotype medium-sized. This chain connects TRBV19 to TRBJ1-5; perhaps TRBD1 as D (6 bases). Trimming took 3 bases from V and 2 from J, leaving 17 bases between them. Looked up from germline, CDR1 is LNHDA and CDR2 is SQIVND (reference sequence). The CDR3 sequence is 17 residues long. The CDR3 DNA reads TGTGCCAGTAGTATCTTTCTTCAGGACAGAGGCAATCAGCCCCAGCATTTT. Its protein is CASSIFLQDRGNQPQHF.

The rearrangement links TRBV7-2 to TRBJ2-7; D is ambiguous. V lost 4 bases and J 7 bases, leaving 11 bases between the germline ends. The CDR3 totals 12 residues. Germline V gene data show CDR1 as SGHTA and CDR2 as FQGNSA. In DNA, the CDR3 is TGTGCCAGCAGCTCAAGCCCTTTAGAGCAGTACTTC. Amino acids: CASSSSPLEQYF. Supplemented by reference TRBV7-2 and TRBJ2-7, the full variable domain reads GAGVSQSPSNKVTEKGKDVELRCDPISGHTALYWYRQSLGQGLEFLIYFQGNSAPDKSGLPSDRFSAERTGGSVSTLTIQRTQQEDSAVYLCASSSSPLEQYFGPGTRLTVT.

The gene calls are TRBV20-1 and TRBJ2-1; D tentatively reads TRBD1 or TRBD2 (5 bases each). Between the trimmed V and J ends, which lost 4 bases and 0 bases, there was a span of 13 bases. The CDR3 length is 15 residues. Germline V CDR1 and CDR2: DFQATT, SNEGSKA (reference sequence). The CDR3 protein is CSATVTRGSYNEQFF. The CDR3 DNA reads TGCAGTGCTACCGTAACTAGGGGCTCCTACAATGAGCAGTTCTTC.

The chain links TRBV6-5 to TRBJ2-3, with D perhaps assigned TRBD1 or TRBD2 (6 bases each). Per germline, CDR1 MNHEY and CDR2 SVGAGI. The CDR3 contains 14 residues. Trimming stripped 3 bases from V and 6 bases from J, with 13 bases between. CDR3 sequence reads: CASSYRGPPDTQYF. CDR3 sequence (DNA): TGTGCCAGCAGTTATCGGGGGCCCCCGGATACGCAGTATTTT.

CDR3 nucleotides: TGTGCCTGGACACTACAGGGATTGAGCACAGATACGCAGTATTTT. Amino acids: CAWTLQGLSTDTQYF. V is TRBV30 and J is TRBJ2-3, with D perhaps TRBD1 (6 bases). This CDR3 region has 15 residues. The ends were cut back, 4 bases at V and 0 bases at J, with 14 bases in the middle. CDR1 and CDR2 from the germline V gene are GTSNPN and SVGIG (reference sequence).

The CDR3 spells CSASPGQAGNTIYF. CDR3 bases: TGCAGTGCTAGTCCGGGACAGGCAGGAAACACCATATATTTT. The chain combines TRBV20-1 with TRBJ1-3; 8 bases align to TRBD1. Germline V gene sequence: CDR1 DFQATT, CDR2 SNEGSKA (reference sequence). The CDR3 runs to 14 residues. Trimming removed 3 bases from V and 4 bases from J; junction bases left unmatched: 5.

This clonotype was recorded a few times. The rearrangement links TRBV11-3 to TRBJ1-1; D is perhaps TRBD1 (5 bases). Trimming left V 5 bases short and J 1 base short, with 11 bases between. Germline assignment: CDR1 SGHNT and CDR2 YENEEA. The CDR3 covers 14 residues. CDR3: CASSRGTENTEAFF. The CDR3 coding sequence is TGTGCCAGCAGCAGGGGTACAGAGAACACTGAAGCTTTCTTT.